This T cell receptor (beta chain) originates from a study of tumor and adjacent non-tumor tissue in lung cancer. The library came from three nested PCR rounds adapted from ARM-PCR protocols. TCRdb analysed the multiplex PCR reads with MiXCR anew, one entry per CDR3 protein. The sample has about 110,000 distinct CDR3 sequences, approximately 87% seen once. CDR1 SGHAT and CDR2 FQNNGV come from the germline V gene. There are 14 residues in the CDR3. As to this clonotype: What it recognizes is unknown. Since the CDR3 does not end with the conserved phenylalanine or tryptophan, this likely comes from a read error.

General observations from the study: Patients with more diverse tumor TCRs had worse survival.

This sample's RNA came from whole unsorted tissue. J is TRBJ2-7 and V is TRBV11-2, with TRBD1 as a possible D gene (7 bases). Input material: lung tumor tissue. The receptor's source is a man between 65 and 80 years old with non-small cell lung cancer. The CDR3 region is CACGGDSISYQQYL. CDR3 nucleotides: TGTGCCTGCGGCGGGGACAGCATAAGCTACCAGCAGTACCTC.